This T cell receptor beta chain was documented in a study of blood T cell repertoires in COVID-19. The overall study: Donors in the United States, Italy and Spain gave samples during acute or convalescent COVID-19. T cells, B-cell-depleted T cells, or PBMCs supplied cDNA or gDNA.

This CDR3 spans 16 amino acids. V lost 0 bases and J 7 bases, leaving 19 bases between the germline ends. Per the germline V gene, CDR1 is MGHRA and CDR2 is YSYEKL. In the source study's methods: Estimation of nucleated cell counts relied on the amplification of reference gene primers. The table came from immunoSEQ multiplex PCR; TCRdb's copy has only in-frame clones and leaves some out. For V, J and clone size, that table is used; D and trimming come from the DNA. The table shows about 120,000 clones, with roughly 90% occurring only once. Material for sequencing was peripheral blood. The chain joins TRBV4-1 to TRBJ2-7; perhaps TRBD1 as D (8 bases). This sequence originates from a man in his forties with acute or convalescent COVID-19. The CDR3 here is CASSQDLTGGEREQYF. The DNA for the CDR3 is TGCGCCAGCAGCCAAGATCTTACAGGGGGGGAGAGGGAGCAGTACTTC.